In this sample, the clone carrying this T cell receptor (beta chain) turned up many times. The antigen is undetermined. Germline V gives CDR1 SGHRS, CDR2 YFSETQ. After removal of 4 bases from V and 4 bases from J, the junction contained 12 bases not matched to a gene. The CDR3 has 16 amino acids. TCR beta libraries were prepared from cDNA with unique molecular identifiers. Via MiXCR, TCRdb re-called the PCR reads, giving one row per CDR3 protein. The table has just over 250,000 distinct CDR3 sequences, just over 35% seen once. The data belong to a study of post-analysis software for immune sequencing data. Notes on the study in general: Controls showed lower frequencies than patients for roughly 5 TRBV segments, and TRBV5-6, TRBV5-1 and TRBV20-1 were among these.

This chain connects TRBV5-1 to TRBJ2-3, with 7 bases fitting TRBD2. Input material: blood. This sequence was found in a girl aged 5-17 years with multiple sclerosis. DNA for the CDR3: TGCGCCAGCAGCCCGGTGGTTAGCGGGTATTCAGATACGCAGTATTTT. This encodes CASSPVVSGYSDTQYF.